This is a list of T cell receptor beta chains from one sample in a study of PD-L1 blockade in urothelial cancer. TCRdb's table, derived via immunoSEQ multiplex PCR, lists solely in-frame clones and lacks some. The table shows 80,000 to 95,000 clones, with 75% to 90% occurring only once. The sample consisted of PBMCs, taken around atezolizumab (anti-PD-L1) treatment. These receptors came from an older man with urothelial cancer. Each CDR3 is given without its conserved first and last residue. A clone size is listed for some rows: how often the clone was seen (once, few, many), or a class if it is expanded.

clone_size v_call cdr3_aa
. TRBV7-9 ASSLAEAPPGNTIY
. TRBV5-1 ASSTWLTGDEQY
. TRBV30 AWSSTSAYEQY
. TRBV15 ATSRDQTDTQY
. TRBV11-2 ASSLGSPDTQY
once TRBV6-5 ASSYSAQEYYEQY
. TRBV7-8 ASRTGQGTNEKLF
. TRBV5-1 ASSSTATLRNSPLH
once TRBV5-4 ASSLAAGVNTEAF
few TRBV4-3 ASSATGATGGYT
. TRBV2 ASNREQRDTQY
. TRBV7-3 ASSASASSYNEQF
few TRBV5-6 ASSRGAGNTEAF